The present entry profiles one TCR beta chain with its context. Participants spanned ages about 18 to 90 years and resided in about 25 US areas. Grouping used clinical history reported by participants in a survey and questionnaire. In the original processing: Reference gene primer amplification yielded estimated nucleated cell counts. The protocol was immunoSEQ multiplex PCR, while the TCRdb copy is restricted to in-frame clones and leaves out a portion. V, J and clone size are taken as reported in that table, and D and trimming were inferred from the DNA itself. This sample has under 200,000 clones, with 86% found just once. The data are from a study of blood T cell repertoires in COVID-19. Germline-derived CDR1 and CDR2 are SGHTA and FQGNSA. The CDR3 length is 19 residues. V lost 4 bases and J 3 bases, leaving 26 bases between the germline ends.

This receptor was identified in a man in his forties with acute COVID-19. The J gene is TRBJ2-3, the V gene TRBV7-2; tentatively, D is TRBD1 (5 bases). The sequenced sample was PBMCs or T cells enriched from blood (not recorded which). The CDR3 nucleotides are TGTGCCAGCAGCTCCCCGATACCCAGGGCCAAGGCAGGGACAGATACGCAGTATTTT. As protein: CASSSPIPRAKAGTDTQYF.